These T cell receptor beta chains were read from a single sample in a study of breast tumors, draining lymph nodes, adjacent tissues. TCRdb re-called the multiplex PCR reads with MiXCR, one entry per CDR3 protein. There are nearly 200,000 distinct CDR3 sequences in the sample; 31% occur only once, and roughly 4.3% lies in the top ten. The source material was axillary lymph node tissue. The origin of the receptors is a female donor with breast cancer. Some clones in this sample may be carry-over from other donors' samples. Both conserved end residues are part of each CDR3. Fields, in order: D gene, V gene, clone size, J gene, CDR3 protein, CDR3 DNA. A D gene is named only where the DNA matches it firmly. Size values are once, few and many counts, or a class for expanded clones, and some rows have none.

>-|TRBV20-1|many|TRBJ1-2
CSAYEDANYGYTF
TGCAGTGCCTACGAGGACGCGAACTATGGCTACACCTTC
>-|TRBV20-1|many|TRBJ1-5
CSAPRGSNRSNQPQHF
TGCAGTGCTCCCAGGGGATCAAATCGCAGCAATCAGCCCCAGCATTTT
>TRBD2|TRBV20-1|many|TRBJ2-3
CSALGLAPSTDTQYF
TGCAGTGCTTTGGGACTAGCGCCGAGCACAGATACGCAGTATTTT
>-|TRBV28|-|TRBJ1-4
CASRWGRKEKLFF
TGTGCCAGCAGGTGGGGGCGGAAGGAAAAACTGTTTTTT
>TRBD1|TRBV20-1|-|TRBJ1-6
CSASQFPGQGSSYNSPLHF
TGCAGTGCTAGCCAGTTCCCGGGACAGGGGAGCTCCTATAATTCACCCCTCCACTTT
>-|TRBV29-1|-|TRBJ1-1
CSVQGHTPEAFF
TGCAGCGTCCAGGGCCATACACCTGAAGCTTTCTTT
>-|TRBV28|few|TRBJ2-3
CASSADPSTDTQYF
TGTGCCAGCAGTGCGGATCCTAGCACAGATACGCAGTATTTT
>TRBD2|TRBV29-1|-|TRBJ2-3
CSVEPSGDTQYF
TGCAGCGTTGAGCCTAGCGGAGATACGCAGTATTTT
>-|TRBV24-1|many|TRBJ1-3
CATSDLRDPGNTIYF
TGTGCCACCAGTGATTTGAGGGATCCTGGAAACACCATATATTTT
>-|TRBV5-5|many|TRBJ1-5
CASSFSSNQPQHF
TGTGCCAGCAGCTTTTCTAGCAATCAGCCCCAGCATTTT
>TRBD2|TRBV9|many|TRBJ2-3
CASSVEGTTTQYF
TGTGCCAGCAGCGTTGAGGGGACTACCACGCAGTATTTT
>-|TRBV27|-|TRBJ1-4
CASSLQSREKLFF
TGTGCCAGCAGTTTACAGTCGCGGGAAAAACTGTTTTTT
>TRBD1|TRBV5-1|few|TRBJ2-5
CASRQDRGRDTQYF
TGCGCCAGCAGGCAGGACAGGGGGCGAGACACCCAGTACTTC
>-|TRBV5-4|many|TRBJ1-2
CASSLRAGNYGYTF
TGTGCCAGCAGCTTGCGAGCAGGGAACTATGGCTACACCTTC
>TRBD1|TRBV7-9|many|TRBJ1-6
CASSITGDSPLHF
TGTGCCAGCAGCATTACAGGGGATTCACCCCTCCACTTT
>-|TRBV16|many|TRBJ1-5
CASSQYRNRGERRNQPQHF
TGTGCCAGCAGCCAATATCGAAATAGGGGGGAAAGGCGCAATCAGCCCCAGCATTTT
>-|TRBV7-2|-|TRBJ2-2
CASSPKYRPGSNTGELFF
TGTGCCAGCAGCCCTAAGTATAGGCCAGGCTCGAACACCGGGGAGCTGTTTTTT
>-|TRBV2|many|TRBJ1-2
CASSEVGTVYGYTF
TGTGCCAGCAGTGAAGTCGGGACGGTTTATGGCTACACCTTC